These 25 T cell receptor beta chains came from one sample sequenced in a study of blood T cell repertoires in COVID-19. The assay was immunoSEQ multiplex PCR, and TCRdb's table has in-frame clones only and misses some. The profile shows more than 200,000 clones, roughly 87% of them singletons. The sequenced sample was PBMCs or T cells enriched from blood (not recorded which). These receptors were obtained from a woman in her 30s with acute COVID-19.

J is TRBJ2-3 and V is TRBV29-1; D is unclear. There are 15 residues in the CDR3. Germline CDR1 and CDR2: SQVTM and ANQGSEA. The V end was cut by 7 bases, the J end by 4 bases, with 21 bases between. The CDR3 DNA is TGCAGCGCCCTCCTAATTTCACTGAGAGCAGATACGCAGTATTTT. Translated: CSALLISLRADTQYF.

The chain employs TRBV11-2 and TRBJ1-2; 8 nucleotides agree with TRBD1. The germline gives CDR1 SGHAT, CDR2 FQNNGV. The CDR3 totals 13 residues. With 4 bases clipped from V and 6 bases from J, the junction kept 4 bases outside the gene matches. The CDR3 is CASSSDRVNGYTF. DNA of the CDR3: TGTGCCAGCAGCTCGGACAGGGTTAATGGCTACACCTTC.

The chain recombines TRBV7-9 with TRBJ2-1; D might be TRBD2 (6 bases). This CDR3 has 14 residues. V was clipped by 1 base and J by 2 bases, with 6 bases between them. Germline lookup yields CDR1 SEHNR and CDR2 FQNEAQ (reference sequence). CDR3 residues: CASSLGTTYNEQFF. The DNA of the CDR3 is TGTGCCAGCAGCTTAGGGACTACCTACAATGAGCAGTTCTTC.

The DNA of the CDR3 is TGTGCCAGCAGCCAAGGGGGGACAGGGACACAAGAGACCCAGTACTTC. Translation gives CASSQGGTGTQETQYF. The rearrangement uses TRBV3-1 (or the pseudogene TRBV3-2) and TRBJ2-5; the match to TRBD1 covers 9 bases. This CDR3 contains 16 residues. Looked up from germline, CDR1 is LGHDT and CDR2 is YNNKEL (reference sequence). With 1 base clipped from V and 2 bases from J, the junction kept 5 bases outside the gene matches.

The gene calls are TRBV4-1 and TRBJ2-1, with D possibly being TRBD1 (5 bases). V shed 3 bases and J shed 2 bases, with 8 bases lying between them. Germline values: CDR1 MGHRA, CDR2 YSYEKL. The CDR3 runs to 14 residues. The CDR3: CASSHGAAYNEQFF. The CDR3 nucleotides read TGCGCCAGCAGCCATGGGGCCGCCTACAATGAGCAGTTCTTC.

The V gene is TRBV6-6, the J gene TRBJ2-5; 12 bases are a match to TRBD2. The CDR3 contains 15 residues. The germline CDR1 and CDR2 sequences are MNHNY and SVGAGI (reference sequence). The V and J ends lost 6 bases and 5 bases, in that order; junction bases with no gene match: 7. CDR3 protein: CASRASGGAGETQYF. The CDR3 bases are TGTGCCAGCAGGGCTAGCGGGGGGGCCGGTGAGACCCAGTACTTC.

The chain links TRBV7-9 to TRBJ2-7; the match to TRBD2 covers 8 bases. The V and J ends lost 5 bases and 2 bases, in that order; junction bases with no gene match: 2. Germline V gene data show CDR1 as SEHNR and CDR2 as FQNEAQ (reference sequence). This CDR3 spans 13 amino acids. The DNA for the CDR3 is TGTGCCAGCAGCCCCGGGGGGGCCTACGAGCAGTACTTC. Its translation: CASSPGGAYEQYF.

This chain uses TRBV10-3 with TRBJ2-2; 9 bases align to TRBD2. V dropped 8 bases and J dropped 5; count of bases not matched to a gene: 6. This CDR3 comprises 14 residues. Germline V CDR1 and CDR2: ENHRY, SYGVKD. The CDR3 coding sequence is TGTGCCATCTCCGGGACTAGCTGGACCGGGGAGCTGTTTTTT. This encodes CAISGTSWTGELFF.

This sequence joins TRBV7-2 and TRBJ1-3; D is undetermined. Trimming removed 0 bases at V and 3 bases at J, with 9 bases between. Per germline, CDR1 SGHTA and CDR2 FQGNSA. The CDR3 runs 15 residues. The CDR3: CASSLARGLGNTIYF. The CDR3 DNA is TGTGCCAGCAGCTTAGCGAGAGGCCTTGGAAACACCATATATTTT.

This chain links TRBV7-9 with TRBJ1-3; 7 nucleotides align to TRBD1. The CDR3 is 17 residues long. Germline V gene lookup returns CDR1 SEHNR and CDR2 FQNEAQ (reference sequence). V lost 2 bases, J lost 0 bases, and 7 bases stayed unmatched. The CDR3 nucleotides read TGTGCCAGCAGCTTATCGCAAGGGGGCCGCTCTGGAAACACCATATATTTT. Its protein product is CASSLSQGGRSGNTIYF.

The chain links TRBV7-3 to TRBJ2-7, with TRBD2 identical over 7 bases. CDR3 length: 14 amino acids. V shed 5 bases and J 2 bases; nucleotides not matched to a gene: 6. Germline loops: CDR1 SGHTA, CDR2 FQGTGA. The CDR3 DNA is TGTGCCAGCAGCCAAGGCGGGGGAACCTACGAGCAGTACTTC. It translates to CASSQGGGTYEQYF.

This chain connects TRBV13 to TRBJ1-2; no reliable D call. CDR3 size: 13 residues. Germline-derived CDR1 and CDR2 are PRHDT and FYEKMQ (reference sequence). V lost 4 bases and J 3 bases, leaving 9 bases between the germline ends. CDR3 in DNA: TGTGCCAGCAGCTCAACGGGGTACTATGGCTACACCTTC. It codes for CASSSTGYYGYTF.

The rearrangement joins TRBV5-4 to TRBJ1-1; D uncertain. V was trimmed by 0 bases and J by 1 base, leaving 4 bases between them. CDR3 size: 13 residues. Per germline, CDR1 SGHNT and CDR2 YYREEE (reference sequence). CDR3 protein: CASSLGENTEAFF. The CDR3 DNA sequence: TGTGCCAGCAGCTTGGGAGAGAACACTGAAGCTTTCTTT.

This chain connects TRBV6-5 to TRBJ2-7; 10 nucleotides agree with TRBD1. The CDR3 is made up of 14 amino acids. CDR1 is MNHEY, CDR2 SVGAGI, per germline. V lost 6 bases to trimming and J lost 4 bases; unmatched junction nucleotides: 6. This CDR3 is CASRLGQGRYEQYF. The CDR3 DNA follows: TGTGCCAGCAGACTGGGACAGGGGAGGTACGAGCAGTACTTC.

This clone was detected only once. CDR3 region: CASTGRRAGMEQYF. In DNA, the CDR3 is TGTGCCAGCACGGGTCGGCGGGCGGGGATGGAGCAGTACTTC. V gene TRBV2 combines with J gene TRBJ2-7; a possible D gene is TRBD2 (6 bases). The CDR3 extends over 14 amino acids. Per germline, CDR1 SNHLY and CDR2 FYNNEI. V was trimmed by 7 bases and J by 7 bases, leaving 20 bases between them.

The CDR3 nucleotides are TGTGCCAGCAGTCATCCTGGGGGGAAACTGTTTTTT. Its protein is CASSHPGGKLFF. The chain recombines TRBV27 with TRBJ1-4; D is possibly TRBD1 (5 bases). The CDR3 loop spans 12 amino acids. Germline lookup yields CDR1 MNHEY and CDR2 SMNVEV (reference sequence). V lost 5 bases, J lost 11 bases, and 12 bases lay in between.

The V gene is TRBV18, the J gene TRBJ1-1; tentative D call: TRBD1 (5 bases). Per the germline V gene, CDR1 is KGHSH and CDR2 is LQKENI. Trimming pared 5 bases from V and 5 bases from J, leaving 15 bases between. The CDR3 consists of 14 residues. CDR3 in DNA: TGTGCCAGCTCAGTTTCGGAGGGACGAACTGAAGCTTTCTTT. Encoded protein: CASSVSEGRTEAFF.

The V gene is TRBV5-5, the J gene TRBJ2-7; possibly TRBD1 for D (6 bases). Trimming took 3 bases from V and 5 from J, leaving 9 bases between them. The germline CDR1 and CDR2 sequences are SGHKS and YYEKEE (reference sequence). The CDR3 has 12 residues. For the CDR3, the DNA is TGTGCCAGCAGCTGGACAGCCCACGAGCAGTACTTC. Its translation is CASSWTAHEQYF.

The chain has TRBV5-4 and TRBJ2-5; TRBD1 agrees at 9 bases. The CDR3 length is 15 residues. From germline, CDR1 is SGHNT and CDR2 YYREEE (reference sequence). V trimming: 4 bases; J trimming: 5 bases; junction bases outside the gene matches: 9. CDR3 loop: CASSHRTGVGETQYF. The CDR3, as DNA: TGTGCCAGCAGCCACAGGACAGGGGTGGGGGAGACCCAGTACTTC.

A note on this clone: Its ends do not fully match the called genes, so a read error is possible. Here the CDR3 reads CASRGMQGTSF. The CDR3, as DNA: TGTGCCAGCAGGGGAATGCAAGGGACATCATTT. The chain couples TRBV9 to TRBJ1-4, with D perhaps TRBD1 (6 bases). The CDR3 covers 11 residues. Looked up from germline, CDR1 is SGDLS and CDR2 is YYNGEE. Combining the CDR3 with reference TRBV9 and TRBJ1-4 gives the whole variable domain DSGVTQTPKHLITATGQRVTLRCSPRSGDLSVYWYQQSLDQGLQFLIQYYNGEERAKGNILERFSAQQFPDLHSELNLSSLELGDSALYFCASRGMQGTSFGSGTQLSVL.

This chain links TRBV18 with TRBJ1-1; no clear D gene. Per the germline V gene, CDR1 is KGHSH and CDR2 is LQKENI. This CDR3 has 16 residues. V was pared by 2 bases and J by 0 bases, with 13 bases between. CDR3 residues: CASSPFAGSMNTEAFF. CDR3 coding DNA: TGTGCCAGCTCACCATTCGCCGGGTCCATGAACACTGAAGCTTTCTTT. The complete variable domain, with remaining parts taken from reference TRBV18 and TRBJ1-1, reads NAGVMQNPRHLVRRRGQEARLRCSPMKGHSHVYWYRQLPEEGLKFMVYLQKENIIDESGMPKERFSAEFPKEGPSILRIQQVVRGDSAAYFCASSPFAGSMNTEAFFGQGTRLTVV.

This CDR3 is CASSLKPGQGPDTQYF. CDR3 nucleotide sequence: TGTGCCAGCAGCCTTAAACCGGGACAGGGGCCAGATACGCAGTATTTT. This chain uses TRBV3-1 (or the pseudogene TRBV3-2) with TRBJ2-3, with TRBD1 identical over 10 bases. Trimming took 4 bases from V and 4 from J; bases not matched to a gene: 8. This CDR3 contains 16 residues. Looked up from germline, CDR1 is LGHDT and CDR2 is YNNKEL (reference sequence).

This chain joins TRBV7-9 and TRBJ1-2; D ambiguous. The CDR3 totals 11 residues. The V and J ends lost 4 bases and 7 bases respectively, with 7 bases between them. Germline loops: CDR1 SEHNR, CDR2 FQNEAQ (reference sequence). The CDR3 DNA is TGTGCCAGCAGCTCCAATTCTGGCTACACCTTC. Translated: CASSSNSGYTF.

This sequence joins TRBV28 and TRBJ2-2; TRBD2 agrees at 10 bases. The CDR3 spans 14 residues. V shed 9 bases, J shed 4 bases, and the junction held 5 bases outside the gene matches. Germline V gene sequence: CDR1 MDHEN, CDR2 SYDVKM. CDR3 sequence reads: CASPSGSGTGELFF. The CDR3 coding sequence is TGTGCCAGTCCTAGCGGGAGTGGCACCGGGGAGCTGTTTTTT.

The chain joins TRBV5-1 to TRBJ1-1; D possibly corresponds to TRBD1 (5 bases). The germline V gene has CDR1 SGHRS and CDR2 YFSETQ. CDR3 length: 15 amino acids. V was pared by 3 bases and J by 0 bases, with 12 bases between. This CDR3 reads CASSSRDSLNTEAFF. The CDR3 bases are TGCGCCAGCAGCTCGAGGGACTCACTGAACACTGAAGCTTTCTTT.